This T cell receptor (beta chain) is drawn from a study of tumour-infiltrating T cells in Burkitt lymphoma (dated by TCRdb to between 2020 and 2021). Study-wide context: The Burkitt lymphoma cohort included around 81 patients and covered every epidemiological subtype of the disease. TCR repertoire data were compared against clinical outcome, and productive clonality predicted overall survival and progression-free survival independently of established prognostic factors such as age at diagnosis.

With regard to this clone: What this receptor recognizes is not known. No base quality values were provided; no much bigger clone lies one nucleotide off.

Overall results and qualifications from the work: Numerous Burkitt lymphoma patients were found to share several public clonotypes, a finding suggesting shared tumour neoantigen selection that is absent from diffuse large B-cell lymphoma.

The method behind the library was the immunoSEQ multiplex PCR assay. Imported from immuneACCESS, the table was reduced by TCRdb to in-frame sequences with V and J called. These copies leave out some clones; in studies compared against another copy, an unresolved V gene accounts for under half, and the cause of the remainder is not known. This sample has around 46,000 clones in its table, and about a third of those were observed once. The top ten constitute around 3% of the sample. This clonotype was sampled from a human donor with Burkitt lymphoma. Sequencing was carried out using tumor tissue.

In nucleotide form, the sequence is TGTGCCAGCAGTGTGGGGGTCGGCACCGGGGAGCTGTTTTTT. It specifies CASSVGVGTGELFF. The chain is encoded by TRBV6-4 joined to TRBJ2-2; the D gene assignment is perhaps TRBD1 or TRBD2, with each matching 5 bases. V sheds 4 bases and J sheds 4 bases, leaving 10 bases between their ends. Including cysteine and phenylalanine, the CDR3 has 14 amino acids. The sequence is cut down to CDR3 DNA, 42 bases in frame from base 1. CDR1 MRHNA and CDR2 SNTAGT are derived from the germline V gene.